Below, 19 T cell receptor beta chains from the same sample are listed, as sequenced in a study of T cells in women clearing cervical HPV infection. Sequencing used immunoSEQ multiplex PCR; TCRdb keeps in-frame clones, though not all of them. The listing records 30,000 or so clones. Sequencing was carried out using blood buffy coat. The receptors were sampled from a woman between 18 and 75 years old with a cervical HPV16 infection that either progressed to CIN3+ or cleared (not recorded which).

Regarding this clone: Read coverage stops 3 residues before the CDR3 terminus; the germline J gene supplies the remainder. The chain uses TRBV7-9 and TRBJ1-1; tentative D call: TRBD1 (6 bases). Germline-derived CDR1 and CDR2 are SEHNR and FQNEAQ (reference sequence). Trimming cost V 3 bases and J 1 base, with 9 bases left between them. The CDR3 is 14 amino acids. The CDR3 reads CASSFYRENTEAFF. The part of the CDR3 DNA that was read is TGTGCCAGCAGCTTCTACAGGGAGAACACTGAA.

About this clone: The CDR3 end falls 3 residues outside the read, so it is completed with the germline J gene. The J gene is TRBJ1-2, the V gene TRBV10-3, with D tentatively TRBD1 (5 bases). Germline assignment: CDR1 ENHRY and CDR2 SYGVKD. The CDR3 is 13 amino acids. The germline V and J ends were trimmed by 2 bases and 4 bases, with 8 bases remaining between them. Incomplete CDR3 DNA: TGTGCCATCAGTGAGCAGACAGCCTATGGC. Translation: CAISEQTAYG. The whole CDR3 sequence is CAISEQTAYGYTF.

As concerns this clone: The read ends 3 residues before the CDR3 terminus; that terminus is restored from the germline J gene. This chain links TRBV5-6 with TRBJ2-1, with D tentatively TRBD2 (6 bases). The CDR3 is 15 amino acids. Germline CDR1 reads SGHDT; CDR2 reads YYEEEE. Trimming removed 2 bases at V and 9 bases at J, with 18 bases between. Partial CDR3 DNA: TGTGCCAGCAGCTTTGGTTCGGAACGGAGGGGTGAG. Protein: CASSFGSERRGE. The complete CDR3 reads CASSFGSERRGEQFF.

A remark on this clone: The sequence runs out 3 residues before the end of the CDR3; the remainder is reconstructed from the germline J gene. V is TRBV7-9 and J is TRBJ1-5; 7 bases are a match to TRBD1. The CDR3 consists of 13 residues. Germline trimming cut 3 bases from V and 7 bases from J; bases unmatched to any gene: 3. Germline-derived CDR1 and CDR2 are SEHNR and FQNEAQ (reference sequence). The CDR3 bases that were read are TGTGCCAGCAGCTTTAAGGGGGCCCAGCCC. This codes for CASSFKGAQP. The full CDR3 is CASSFKGAQPQHF.

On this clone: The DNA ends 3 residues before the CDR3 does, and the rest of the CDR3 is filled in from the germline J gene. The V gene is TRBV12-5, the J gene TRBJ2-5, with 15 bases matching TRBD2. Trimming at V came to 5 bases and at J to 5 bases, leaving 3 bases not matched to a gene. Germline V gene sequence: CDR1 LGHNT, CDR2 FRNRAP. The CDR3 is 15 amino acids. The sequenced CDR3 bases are TGTGCTAGTGGTGCCGGGACTAGCGGGAGGGAGACC. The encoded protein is CASGAGTSGRET. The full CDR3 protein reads CASGAGTSGRETQYF.

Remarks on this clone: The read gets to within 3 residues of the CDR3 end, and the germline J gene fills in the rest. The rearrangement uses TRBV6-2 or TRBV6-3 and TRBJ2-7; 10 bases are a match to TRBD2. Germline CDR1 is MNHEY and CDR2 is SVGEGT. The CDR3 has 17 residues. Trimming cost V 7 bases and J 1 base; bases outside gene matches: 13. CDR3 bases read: TGTGCCAGCAACAAATGGACTAGCGGAAGTCTATCCTACGAG. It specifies CASNKWTSGSLSYE. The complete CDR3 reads CASNKWTSGSLSYEQYF.

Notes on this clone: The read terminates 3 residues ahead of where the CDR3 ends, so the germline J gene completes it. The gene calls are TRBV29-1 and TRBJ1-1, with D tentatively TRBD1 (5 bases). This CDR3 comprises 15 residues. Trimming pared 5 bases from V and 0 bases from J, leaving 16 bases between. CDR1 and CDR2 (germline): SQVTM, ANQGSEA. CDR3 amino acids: CSVKRQLDMNTEAFF. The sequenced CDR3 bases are TGCAGCGTTAAAAGACAGCTCGATATGAACACTGAA.

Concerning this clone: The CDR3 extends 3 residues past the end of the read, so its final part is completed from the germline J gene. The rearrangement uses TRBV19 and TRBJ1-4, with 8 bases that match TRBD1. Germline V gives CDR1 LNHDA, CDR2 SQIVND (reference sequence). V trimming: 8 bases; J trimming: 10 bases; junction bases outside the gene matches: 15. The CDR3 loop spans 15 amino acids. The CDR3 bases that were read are TGTGCCAGTGGAGACCGGGGCACAGGGGGTCTAAAA. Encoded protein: CASGDRGTGGLK. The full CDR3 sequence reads CASGDRGTGGLKLFF.

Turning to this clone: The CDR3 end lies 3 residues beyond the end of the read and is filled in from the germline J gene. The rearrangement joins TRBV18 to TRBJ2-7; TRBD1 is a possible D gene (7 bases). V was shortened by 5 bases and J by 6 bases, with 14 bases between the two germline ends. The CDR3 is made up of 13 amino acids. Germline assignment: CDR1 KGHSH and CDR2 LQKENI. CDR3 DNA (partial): TGTGCCAGCTCAGAATTCCAGGGGGGCGAG. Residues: CASSEFQGGE. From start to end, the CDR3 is CASSEFQGGEQYF.

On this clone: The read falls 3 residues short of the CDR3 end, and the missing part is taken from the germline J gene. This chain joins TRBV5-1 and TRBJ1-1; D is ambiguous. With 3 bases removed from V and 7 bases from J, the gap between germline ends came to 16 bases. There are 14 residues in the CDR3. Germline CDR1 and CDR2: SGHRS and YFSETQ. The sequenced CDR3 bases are TGCGCCAGCAGCTCCCTCACCGGCGGAGATGAA. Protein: CASSSLTGGDE. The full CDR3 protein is CASSSLTGGDEAFF.

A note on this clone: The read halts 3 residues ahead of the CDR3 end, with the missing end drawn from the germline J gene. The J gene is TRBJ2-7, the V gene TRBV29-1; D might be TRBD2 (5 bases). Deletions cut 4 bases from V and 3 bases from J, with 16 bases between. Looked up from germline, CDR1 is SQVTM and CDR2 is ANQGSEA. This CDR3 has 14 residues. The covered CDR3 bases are TGCAGCGTTGCAAGAAAACTAGACCACTACGAG. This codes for CSVARKLDHYE. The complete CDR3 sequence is CSVARKLDHYEQYF.

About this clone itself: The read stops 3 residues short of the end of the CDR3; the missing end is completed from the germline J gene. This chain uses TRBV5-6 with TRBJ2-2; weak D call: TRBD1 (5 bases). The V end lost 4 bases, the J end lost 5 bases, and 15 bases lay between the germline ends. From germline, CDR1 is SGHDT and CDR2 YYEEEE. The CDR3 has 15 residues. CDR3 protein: CASSPATEPTGELFF. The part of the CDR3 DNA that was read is TGTGCCAGCAGCCCGGCGACAGAGCCGACCGGGGAG.

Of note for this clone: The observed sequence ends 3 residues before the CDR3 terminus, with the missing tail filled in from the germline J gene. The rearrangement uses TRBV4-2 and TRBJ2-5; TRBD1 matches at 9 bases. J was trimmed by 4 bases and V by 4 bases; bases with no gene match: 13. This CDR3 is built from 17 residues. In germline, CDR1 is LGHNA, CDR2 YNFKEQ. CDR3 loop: CASSLLIGQGFGETQYF. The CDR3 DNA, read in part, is TGTGCCAGCAGCCTTTTGATTGGACAGGGGTTTGGAGAGACC.

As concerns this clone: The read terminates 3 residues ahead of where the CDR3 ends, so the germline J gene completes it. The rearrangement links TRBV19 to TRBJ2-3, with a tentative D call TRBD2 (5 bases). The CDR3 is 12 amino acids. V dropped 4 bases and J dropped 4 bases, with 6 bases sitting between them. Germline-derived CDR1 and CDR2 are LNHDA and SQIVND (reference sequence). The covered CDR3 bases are TGTGCCAGTAGTACTAGCCCAGATACG. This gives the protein CASSTSPDT. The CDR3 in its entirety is CASSTSPDTQYF.

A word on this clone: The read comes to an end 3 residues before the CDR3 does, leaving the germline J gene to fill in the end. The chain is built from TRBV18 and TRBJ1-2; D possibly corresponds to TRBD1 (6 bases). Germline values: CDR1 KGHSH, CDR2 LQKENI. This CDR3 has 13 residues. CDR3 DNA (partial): TGTGCCAGCTCAAACGGCCGCACAGGGGGC. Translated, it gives CASSNGRTGG. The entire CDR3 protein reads CASSNGRTGGYTF.

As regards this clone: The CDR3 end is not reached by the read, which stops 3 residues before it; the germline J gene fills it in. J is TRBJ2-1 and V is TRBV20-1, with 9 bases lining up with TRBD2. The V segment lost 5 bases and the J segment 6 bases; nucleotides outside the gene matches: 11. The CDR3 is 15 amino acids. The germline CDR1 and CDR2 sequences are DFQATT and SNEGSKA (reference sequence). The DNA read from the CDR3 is TGCAGTGCTTCCGTAGGCGGGAGGGCCCGCAATGAG. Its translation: CSASVGGRARNE. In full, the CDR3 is CSASVGGRARNEQFF.

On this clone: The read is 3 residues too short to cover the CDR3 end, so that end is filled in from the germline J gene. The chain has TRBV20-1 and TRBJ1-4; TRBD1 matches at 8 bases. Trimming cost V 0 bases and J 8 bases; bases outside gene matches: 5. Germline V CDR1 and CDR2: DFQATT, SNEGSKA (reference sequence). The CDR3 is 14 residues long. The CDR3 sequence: CSARDPGGGEKLFF. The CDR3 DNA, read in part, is TGCAGTGCTAGAGATCCAGGGGGCGGGGAAAAA.

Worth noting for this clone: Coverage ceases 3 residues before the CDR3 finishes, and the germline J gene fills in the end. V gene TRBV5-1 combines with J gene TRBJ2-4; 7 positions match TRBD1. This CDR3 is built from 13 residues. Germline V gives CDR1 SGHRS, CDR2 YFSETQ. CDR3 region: CASSLRTGYGQYF. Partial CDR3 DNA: TGCGCCAGCAGCTTGAGGACAGGCTATGGT.

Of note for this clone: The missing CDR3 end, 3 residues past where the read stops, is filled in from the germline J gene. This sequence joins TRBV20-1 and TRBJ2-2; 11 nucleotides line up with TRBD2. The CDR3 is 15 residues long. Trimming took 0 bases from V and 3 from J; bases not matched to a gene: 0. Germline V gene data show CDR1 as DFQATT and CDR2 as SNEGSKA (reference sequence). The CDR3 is CSARDSGRDTGELFF. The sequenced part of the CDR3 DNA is TGCAGTGCTAGAGATAGCGGGAGGGACACCGGGGAG.